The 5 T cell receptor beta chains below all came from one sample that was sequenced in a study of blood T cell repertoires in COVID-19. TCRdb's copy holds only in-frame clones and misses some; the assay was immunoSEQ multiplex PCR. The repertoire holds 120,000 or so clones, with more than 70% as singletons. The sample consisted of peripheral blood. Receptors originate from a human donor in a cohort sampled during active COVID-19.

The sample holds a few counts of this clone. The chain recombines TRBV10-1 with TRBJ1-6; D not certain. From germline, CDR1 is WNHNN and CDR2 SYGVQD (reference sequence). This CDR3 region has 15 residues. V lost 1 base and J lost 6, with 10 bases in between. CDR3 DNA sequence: TGCGCCAGCAGTGAGTATGGAGAAACTAATTCACCCCTCCACTTT. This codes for CASSEYGETNSPLHF.

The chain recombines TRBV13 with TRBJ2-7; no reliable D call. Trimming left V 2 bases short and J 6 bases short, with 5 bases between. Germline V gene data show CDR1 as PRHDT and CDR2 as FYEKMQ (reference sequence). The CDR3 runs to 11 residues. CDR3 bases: TGTGCCAGCAGCTTATCGTCCGAGCAGTACTTC. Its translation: CASSLSSEQYF.

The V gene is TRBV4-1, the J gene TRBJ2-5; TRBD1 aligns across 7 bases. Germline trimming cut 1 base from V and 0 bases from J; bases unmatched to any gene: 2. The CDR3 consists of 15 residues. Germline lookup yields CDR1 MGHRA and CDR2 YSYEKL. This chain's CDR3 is CASSQGDRHQETQYF. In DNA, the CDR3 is TGCGCCAGCAGCCAAGGGGACAGACACCAAGAGACCCAGTACTTC.

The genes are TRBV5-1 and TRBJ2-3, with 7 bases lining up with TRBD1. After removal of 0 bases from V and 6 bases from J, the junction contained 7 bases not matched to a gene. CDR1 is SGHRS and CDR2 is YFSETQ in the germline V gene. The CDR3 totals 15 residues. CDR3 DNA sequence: TGCGCCAGCAGCTTGGGACAGGGAATGGGGGATACGCAGTATTTT. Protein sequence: CASSLGQGMGDTQYF.

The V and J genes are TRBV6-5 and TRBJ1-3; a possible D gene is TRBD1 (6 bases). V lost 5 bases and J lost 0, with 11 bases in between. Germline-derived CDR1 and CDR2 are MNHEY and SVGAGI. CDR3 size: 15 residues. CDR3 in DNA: TGTGCCAGCAGTCCAGGGGCTTCCTCTGGAAACACCATATATTTT. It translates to CASSPGASSGNTIYF.